The sequence of this T cell receptor beta chain was determined in a study of early T cells in non-severe SARS-CoV-2 infection. Findings and caveats of the study: Anti-spike CD8 responses were favored in VDJdb matching, and private and CD4 specificities were missed.

The sample holds many counts of this clonotype. Antigen: not known. V dropped 1 base and J dropped 0 bases, with 11 bases sitting between them. The CDR3 has 16 amino acids. Looked up from germline, CDR1 is SGHTS and CDR2 is YDEGEE. Individual cDNA molecules received unique molecular identifiers during library preparation. TCRdb re-analysed the 5' RACE reads in MiXCR, keeping a single row per CDR3 protein. The sample yields 60,000 to 75,000 distinct CDR3 sequences, roughly 12% seen once. The source material was whole blood. The sequence was collected from an adult who was a healthcare worker with PCR-confirmed SARS-CoV-2 infection or an uninfected control (not recorded which). This chain connects TRBV5-8 to TRBJ1-5, with a possible D match to TRBD1 (6 bases). The CDR3 coding sequence is TGTGCCAGCAGCTTGCGTCAGGGGTATAGCAATCAGCCCCAGCATTTT. Protein sequence: CASSLRQGYSNQPQHF.